The rows below give T cell receptor beta chains drawn from one sample of a study of T-cell reconstitution after alpha-beta-depleted transplantation in children. TCRdb independently ran MiXCR on the PCR reads; one entry per CDR3 protein. In the table there are about 110,000 distinct CDR3 sequences, about a tenth of which are singletons. The material sequenced was PBMCs, taken before TCRalphabeta/CD19-depleted stem cell transplant. The receptors here all came from a boy aged 2 to 10 with acute lymphoblastic leukemia, due to receive a stem cell transplant. Both conserved end residues are part of each CDR3. Each record gives: J gene, clone size, D gene, V gene, CDR3 protein, CDR3 DNA. D genes are given only for firm matches. The listing skips clone size in some rows; elsewhere it reads once, few, many or a size class.

j_call: TRBJ2-3
clone_size: many
d_call: -
v_call: TRBV29-1
cdr3_aa: CSVETRSPLEPDTQYF
cdr3_nt: TGCAGCGTTGAAACCCGATCGCCGCTCGAACCAGATACGCAGTATTTT

j_call: TRBJ2-5
clone_size: many
d_call: -
v_call: TRBV6-1
cdr3_aa: CASSGRWGYGETQYF
cdr3_nt: TGTGCCAGCAGTGGGCGTTGGGGGTACGGAGAGACCCAGTACTTC

j_call: TRBJ2-7
clone_size: -
d_call: -
v_call: TRBV7-2
cdr3_aa: CASSLRAFRTYEQYF
cdr3_nt: TGTGCCAGCAGCTTACGTGCGTTCAGGACCTACGAGCAGTACTTC

j_call: TRBJ2-3
clone_size: -
d_call: TRBD1
v_call: TRBV12-3/TRBV12-4
cdr3_aa: CASSLGQGLGTDTQYF
cdr3_nt: TGTGCCAGCAGTTTAGGACAGGGGTTAGGAACAGATACGCAGTATTTT

j_call: TRBJ2-2
clone_size: -
d_call: -
v_call: TRBV18
cdr3_aa: CASSPDRNTGELFF
cdr3_nt: TGTGCCAGCTCACCGGACAGGAACACCGGGGAGCTGTTTTTT

j_call: TRBJ2-7
clone_size: few
d_call: -
v_call: TRBV21-1
cdr3_aa: CAGWVGGRGEQYF
cdr3_nt: TGTGCCGGATGGGTAGGGGGCAGGGGCGAGCAGTACTTC

j_call: TRBJ2-7
clone_size: many
d_call: TRBD2
v_call: TRBV12-3/TRBV12-4
cdr3_aa: CASSLVGGQSYEQYF
cdr3_nt: TGTGCCAGCAGTTTAGTGGGAGGGCAATCCTACGAGCAGTACTTC

j_call: TRBJ1-1
clone_size: many
d_call: -
v_call: TRBV5-1
cdr3_aa: CASRQTHNIYPNTEAFF
cdr3_nt: TGCGCCAGCAGACAAACCCACAATATTTACCCTAACACTGAAGCTTTCTTT

j_call: TRBJ2-3
clone_size: many
d_call: TRBD1
v_call: TRBV5-1
cdr3_aa: CASSFQGAADTQYF
cdr3_nt: TGCGCCAGCAGCTTCCAGGGGGCCGCAGATACGCAGTATTTT

j_call: TRBJ1-2
clone_size: few
d_call: TRBD1
v_call: TRBV20-1
cdr3_aa: CSAGGGQGGGYTF
cdr3_nt: TGCAGTGCTGGAGGGGGACAGGGTGGCGGCTACACCTTC